Listed below are T cell receptor beta chains from one sample, sequenced in a study of shared clonotypes between healthy human individuals. Using immunoSEQ multiplex PCR, the repertoire was profiled, and TCRdb retains in-frame clones only, with some absent. The data show 850,000 to 1,200,000 clones, 65% to 75% seen once. Sequencing was performed on memory CD4+ T cells sorted from blood. These receptors were obtained from a young man in good health. The conserved cysteine and the conserved F or W are not part of the CDR3 here.

v_call | cdr3_aa
TRBV10-1 | ASSDLGQGSNEQF
TRBV29-1 | SAADAGPYGYT
TRBV2 | ASRRTGINEKLF
TRBV4-3 | ASSQSRGGGVF
TRBV11-1 | ASSPDRGGQF
TRBV9 | ASSATGGEQPQH
TRBV5-8 | ASSPDGLRLYGYT
TRBV7-2 | ASSLSAGGLNEQF
TRBV5-4 | ASSLYRGPNEKLF
TRBV9 | ASSVGRGPNEQY
TRBV5-1 | ASSPTKSSYNEQF
TRBV7-9 | ASSSQAGHTDTQY
TRBV7-8 | ASSLGRTIDEQF
TRBV5-4 | ASSLGGDQPQH
TRBV30 | AWSVMNEQF
TRBV5-1 | ASSLDRGPTDTQY
TRBV5-6 | ASSETGETYNSPLH
TRBV4-3 | ASSQDGQGPVYEQY
TRBV14 | ASSQDGLNTGELF
TRBV7-3 | ASSRDNSYNSPLH
TRBV2 | ASRLPGTYEQY
TRBV18 | ASSPPAGGGSGNTIY